The clone carrying this TCR beta chain was recorded a few times. This specimen belongs to a study of T cells after yellow fever vaccination. About the research overall: Researchers used SMART-Seq v4 Ultra Low Input to prepare fractions that had low cell numbers.

Template switching by 5'RACE produced TCR cDNA, adding a universal primer site and UMIs. TCRdb analysed the 5' RACE reads with MiXCR anew, one entry per CDR3 protein. Of under 300,000 distinct CDR3 sequences in the sample, less than 9% were seen once. The CDR3 consists of 14 residues. Germline loops: CDR1 SGHNT, CDR2 YYREEE (reference sequence). V lost 4 bases and J lost 6, with 17 bases in between. The chain employs TRBV5-4 and TRBJ2-7; D is perhaps TRBD2 (6 bases). The sequence derives from a man in his thirties or forties who received the YFV17D yellow fever vaccine. Sequenced material: CD4+ T cells sorted from PBMCs, taken 15 days after the yellow fever booster vaccination. The CDR3 nucleotides read TGTGCCAGCAGCCCCGGGGGAACCACCCGCGAGCAGTACTTC. As protein: CASSPGGTTREQYF.